This TCR beta chain appears in the sequencing data of a study of a mutant IDH1 vaccine in newly diagnosed glioma (TCRdb year 2021). At the level of the whole study: Patients were given eight vaccinations, in weeks 1, 3, 5, 7, 11, 15, 19 and 23, which matched visits V03 through V10. Six visits were used for peripheral blood collection: V03 (baseline), V05, V07, V10, V12 and V13. Longitudinal TCRB deep sequencing was performed for around 23 treated patients wherever samples were available for exploratory analyses. Of the 30 to 35 treated patients, about 62% were male and approximately 38% were female, and a mean age of 40.4 years was recorded. Before enrollment, patients had received standard therapy of radiotherapy alone, temozolomide alone, or radiochemotherapy with temozolomide; most received the combination. In the chemotherapy-containing groups, vaccination started alongside temozolomide cycles, whereas in patients who had radiotherapy alone it started 4-6 weeks after radiotherapy.

A word on this clone: There is no known antigen for this receptor. The sample holds no much larger clone one base away, and base qualities are not on file.

The junction carries 13 bases between V and J, which are trimmed by 0 bases and 8 bases respectively. Based on the germline V gene, the CDR1 and CDR2 sequences are KGHSH and LQKENI. The CDR3 starts with the cysteine, ends with the phenylalanine, and has 15 residues. The read is trimmed to its CDR3 DNA, 45 bases read in frame from base 1. The meaning of the sample's time point label: week 5, during vaccination. Each vaccine dose, consisting of 300 ug of a 20-mer mutant IDH1 peptide in Montanide, was administered subcutaneously with topical imiquimod. Donors had newly diagnosed WHO grade 3 or 4 IDH1-mutant astrocytomas with loss of nuclear ATRX. The samples were drawn from NOA16, a multicentre, single-arm, open-label phase I trial in Germany that tested a mutant IDH1 peptide vaccine in humans for the first time. The DNeasy Blood and Tissue Kit was used to extract genomic DNA from EDTA blood for TCRB sequencing.

Libraries were built with the immunoSEQ multiplex PCR assay. Following the manufacturer's protocol, the hsTCRB Kit was used to amplify rearranged TCR beta chain sequences. TCRB libraries were sequenced on an Illumina MiSeq. Turning to the authors' computational methods: The kit vendor's proprietary platform handled demultiplexing, trimming and gene mapping. This immuneACCESS table, as held by TCRdb, lists in-frame sequences with V and J called but not all clones. Of the missing ones, under half trace to an unresolved V gene in checked studies; the others have no known cause. V, J and clone size were drawn from that table, and D and trimming were deduced from the DNA. Recorded for this sample are about 50,000 clones; roughly 78% of them occurred a single time. The biggest ten clones account for around 4.9% of the sample. On the study overall, not on this receptor specifically: The authors noted that analyses of patient blood samples could not be reproduced because of sample limitations. Pseudoprogression seemed to be unrelated to changes in the top peripheral T cell clonotypes found by TCRB sequencing. Immune responses induced by the vaccine were seen in more than 85% of patients across multiple MHC alleles. PBMC samples for TCRB deep sequencing were selected based on availability.

The receptor comes from a man aged 45-65 years with glioma. The starting material was PBMCs, obtained from a glioma patient whose treatment included an IDH1 peptide vaccine. The rearranged segments are TRBV18 and TRBJ1-4, with the D segment identity uncertain. The CDR3 protein sequence reads: CASSPPDLRGEKLFF. The nucleotide sequence reads TGTGCCAGCTCACCACCCGACCTGAGAGGGGAAAAACTGTTTTTT.